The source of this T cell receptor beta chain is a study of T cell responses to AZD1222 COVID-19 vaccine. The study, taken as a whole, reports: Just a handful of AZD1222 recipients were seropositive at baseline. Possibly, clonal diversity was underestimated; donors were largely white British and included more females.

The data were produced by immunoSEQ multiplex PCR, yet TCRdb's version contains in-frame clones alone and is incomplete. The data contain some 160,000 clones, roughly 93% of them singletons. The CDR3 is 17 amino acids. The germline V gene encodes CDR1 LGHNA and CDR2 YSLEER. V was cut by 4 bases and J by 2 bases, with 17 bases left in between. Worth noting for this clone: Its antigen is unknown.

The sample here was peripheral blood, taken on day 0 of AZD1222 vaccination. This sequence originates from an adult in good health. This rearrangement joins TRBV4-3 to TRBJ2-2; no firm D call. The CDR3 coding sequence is TGCGCCAGCAGCCTAAGTTATAGCTTCGTTAACACCGGGGAGCTGTTTTTT. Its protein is CASSLSYSFVNTGELFF.